This TCR beta chain appears in the sequencing data of a study of shared clonotypes between healthy human individuals. Study details: A few men and a couple of women, aged 18 to 49, were donors.

In the source study's methods: Filtering of immunoSEQ junctional sequences could not match full-length read filtering. TCRdb keeps only in-frame clones here, not all; method: immunoSEQ multiplex PCR. V and J calls and clone size come straight from that table; D and trimming were deduced from the DNA. The sample yields hundreds of thousands of clones, about nine tenths seen once. V was pared by 2 bases and J by 9 bases, with 8 bases of the junction left unmatched. This CDR3 region has 15 residues. The germline V gene has CDR1 MNHEY and CDR2 SVGAGI. The sequencing input was memory CD8+ T cells sorted from blood. Subset defined: CD45RO+ cells pooled with CCR7-negative TemRA cells. The TCR originated in a man aged 18 to 35 in good health. The chain links TRBV6-5 to TRBJ2-1, with TRBD1 matching over 9 bases. CDR3 loop: CASSYPRDRDTEQFF. CDR3 in DNA: TGTGCCAGCAGTTACCCTAGGGACAGGGATACTGAGCAGTTCTTC.